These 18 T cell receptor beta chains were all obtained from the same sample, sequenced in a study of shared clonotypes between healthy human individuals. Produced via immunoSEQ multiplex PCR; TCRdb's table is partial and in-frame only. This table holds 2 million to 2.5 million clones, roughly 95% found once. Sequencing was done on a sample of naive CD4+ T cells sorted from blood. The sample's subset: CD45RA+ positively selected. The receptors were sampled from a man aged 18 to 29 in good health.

This chain's CDR3 is CASSLTGYSAEKLFF. The CDR3 DNA reads TGTGCCAGCAGCTTGACTGGGTACTCCGCCGAAAAACTGTTTTTT. The V call is TRBV5-4, the J call TRBJ1-4; D uncertain. The CDR3 length is 15 residues. V was shortened by 1 base and J by 8 bases, with 15 bases between the two germline ends. Germline loops: CDR1 SGHNT, CDR2 YYREEE (reference sequence).

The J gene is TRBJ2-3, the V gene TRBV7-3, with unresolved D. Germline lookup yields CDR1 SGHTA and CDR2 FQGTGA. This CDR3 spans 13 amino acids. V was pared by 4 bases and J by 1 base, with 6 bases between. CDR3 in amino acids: CASSSTGTDTQYF. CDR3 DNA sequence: TGTGCCAGCAGCTCCACGGGCACAGATACGCAGTATTTT.

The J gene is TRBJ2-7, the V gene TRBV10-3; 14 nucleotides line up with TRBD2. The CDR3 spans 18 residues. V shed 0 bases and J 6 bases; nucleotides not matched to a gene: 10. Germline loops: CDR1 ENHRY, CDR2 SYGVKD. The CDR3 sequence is CAISESGTSGSFSGEQYF. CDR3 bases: TGTGCCATCAGTGAGTCGGGGACTAGCGGGAGCTTTTCTGGCGAGCAGTACTTC.

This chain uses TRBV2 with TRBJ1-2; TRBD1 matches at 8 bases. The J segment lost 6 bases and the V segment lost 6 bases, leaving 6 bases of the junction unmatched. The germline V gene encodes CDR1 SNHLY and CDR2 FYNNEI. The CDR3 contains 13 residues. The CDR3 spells CASRDREQNGYTF. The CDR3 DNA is TGTGCCAGCAGGGACAGGGAGCAGAATGGCTACACCTTC.

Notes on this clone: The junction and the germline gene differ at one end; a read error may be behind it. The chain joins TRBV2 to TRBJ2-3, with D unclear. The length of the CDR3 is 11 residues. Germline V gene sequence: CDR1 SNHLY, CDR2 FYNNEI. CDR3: CASREVDTQYF. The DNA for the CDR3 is TGTGCCAGCAGGGAAGTAGATACGCAGTATTTT.

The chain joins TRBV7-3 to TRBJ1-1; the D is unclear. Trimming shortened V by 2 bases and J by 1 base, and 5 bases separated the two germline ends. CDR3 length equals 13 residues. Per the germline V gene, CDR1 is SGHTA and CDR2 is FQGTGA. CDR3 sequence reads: CASSLEQNTEAFF. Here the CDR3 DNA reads TGTGCCAGCAGCTTAGAGCAGAACACTGAAGCTTTCTTT.

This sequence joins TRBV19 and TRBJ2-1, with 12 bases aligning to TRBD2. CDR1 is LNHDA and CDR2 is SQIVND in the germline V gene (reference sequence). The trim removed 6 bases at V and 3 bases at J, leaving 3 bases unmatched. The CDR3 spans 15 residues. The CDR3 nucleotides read TGTGCCAGTAGGAGACTAGCGGGGGACTACAATGAGCAGTTCTTC. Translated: CASRRLAGDYNEQFF.

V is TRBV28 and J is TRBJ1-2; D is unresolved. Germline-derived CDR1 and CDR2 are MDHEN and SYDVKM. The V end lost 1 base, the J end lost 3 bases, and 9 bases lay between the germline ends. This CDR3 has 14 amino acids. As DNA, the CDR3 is TGTGCCAGCAGTTTATTAGGCCGGTACTATGGCTACACCTTC. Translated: CASSLLGRYYGYTF.

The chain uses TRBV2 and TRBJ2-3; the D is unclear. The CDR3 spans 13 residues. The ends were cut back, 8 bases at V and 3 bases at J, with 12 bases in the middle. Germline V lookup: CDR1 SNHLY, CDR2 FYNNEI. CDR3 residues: CASALKWTDTQYF. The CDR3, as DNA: TGTGCCAGCGCCCTTAAGTGGACAGATACGCAGTATTTT.

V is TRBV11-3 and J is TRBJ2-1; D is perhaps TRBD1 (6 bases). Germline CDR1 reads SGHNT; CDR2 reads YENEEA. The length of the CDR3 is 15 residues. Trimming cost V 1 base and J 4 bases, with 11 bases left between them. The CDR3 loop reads CASSLASDSYNEQFF. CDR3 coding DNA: TGTGCCAGCAGCTTAGCGTCGGACAGTTACAATGAGCAGTTCTTC.

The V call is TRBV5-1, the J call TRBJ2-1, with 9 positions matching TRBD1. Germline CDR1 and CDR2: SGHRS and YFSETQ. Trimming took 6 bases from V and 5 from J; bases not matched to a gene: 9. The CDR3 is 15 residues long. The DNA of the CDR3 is TGCGCCAGCACTCTCGGGACAGGGAATAACAATGAGCAGTTCTTC. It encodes CASTLGTGNNNEQFF.

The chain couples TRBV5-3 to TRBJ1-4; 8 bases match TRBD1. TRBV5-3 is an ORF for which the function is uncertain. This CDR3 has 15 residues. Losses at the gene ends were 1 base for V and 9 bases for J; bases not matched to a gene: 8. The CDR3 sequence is CARSLIPGQEKKLFF. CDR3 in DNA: TGTGCCAGAAGCTTGATTCCGGGACAGGAGAAAAAACTGTTTTTT.

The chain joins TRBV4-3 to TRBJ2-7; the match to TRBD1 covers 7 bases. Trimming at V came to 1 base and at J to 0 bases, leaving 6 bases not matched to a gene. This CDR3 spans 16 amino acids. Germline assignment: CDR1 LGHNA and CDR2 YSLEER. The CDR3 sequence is CASSQATGQLSYEQYF. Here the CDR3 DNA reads TGCGCCAGCAGCCAAGCCACGGGACAGCTCTCCTACGAGCAGTACTTC.

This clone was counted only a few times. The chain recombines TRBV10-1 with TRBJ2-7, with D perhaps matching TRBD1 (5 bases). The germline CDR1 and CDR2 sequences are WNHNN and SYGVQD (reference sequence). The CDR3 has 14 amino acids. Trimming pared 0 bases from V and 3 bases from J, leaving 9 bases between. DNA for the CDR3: TGCGCCAGCAGTGAGTCCTTACAGGTCTACGAGCAGTACTTC. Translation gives CASSESLQVYEQYF.

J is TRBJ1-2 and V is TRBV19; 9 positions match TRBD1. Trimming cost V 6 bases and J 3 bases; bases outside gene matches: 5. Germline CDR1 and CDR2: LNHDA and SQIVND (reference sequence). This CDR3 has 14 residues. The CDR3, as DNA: TGTGCCAGTAGAGCACAGGGGGCGCACTATGGCTACACCTTC. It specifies CASRAQGAHYGYTF.

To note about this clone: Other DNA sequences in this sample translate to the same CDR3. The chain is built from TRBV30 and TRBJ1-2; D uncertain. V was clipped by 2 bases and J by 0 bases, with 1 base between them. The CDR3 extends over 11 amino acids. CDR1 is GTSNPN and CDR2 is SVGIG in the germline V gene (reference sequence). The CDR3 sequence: CAWSTNYGYTF. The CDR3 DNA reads TGTGCCTGGAGTACTAACTATGGCTACACCTTC.

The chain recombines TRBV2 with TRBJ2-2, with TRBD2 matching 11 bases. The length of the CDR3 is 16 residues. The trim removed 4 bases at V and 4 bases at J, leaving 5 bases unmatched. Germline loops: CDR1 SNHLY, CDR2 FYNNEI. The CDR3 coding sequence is TGTGCCAGCAGTGGGAGACTAGCGGGATCCACCGGGGAGCTGTTTTTT. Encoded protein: CASSGRLAGSTGELFF. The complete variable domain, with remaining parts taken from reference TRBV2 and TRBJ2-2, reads EPEVTQTPSHQVTQMGQEVILRCVPISNHLYFYWYRQILGQKVEFLVSFYNNEISEKSEIFDDQFSVERPDGSNFTLKIRSTKLEDSAMYFCASSGRLAGSTGELFFGEGSRLTVL.

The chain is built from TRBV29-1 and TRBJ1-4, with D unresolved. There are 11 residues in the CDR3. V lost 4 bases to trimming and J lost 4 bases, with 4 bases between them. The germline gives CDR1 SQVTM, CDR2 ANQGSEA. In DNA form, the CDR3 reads TGCAGCGTTGCCGTTAATGAAAAACTGTTTTTT. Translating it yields CSVAVNEKLFF.